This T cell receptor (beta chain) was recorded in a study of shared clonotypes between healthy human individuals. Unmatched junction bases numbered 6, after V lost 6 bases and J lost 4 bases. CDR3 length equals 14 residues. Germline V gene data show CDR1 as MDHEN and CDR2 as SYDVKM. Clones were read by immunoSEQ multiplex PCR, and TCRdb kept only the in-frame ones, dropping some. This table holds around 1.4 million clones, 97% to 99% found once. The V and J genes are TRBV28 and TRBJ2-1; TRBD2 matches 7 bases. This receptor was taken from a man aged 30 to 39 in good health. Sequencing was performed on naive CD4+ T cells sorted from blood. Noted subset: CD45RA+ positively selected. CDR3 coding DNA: TGTGCCAGCAGGGGGCTAGCGGTATACAATGAGCAGTTCTTC. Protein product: CASRGLAVYNEQFF.